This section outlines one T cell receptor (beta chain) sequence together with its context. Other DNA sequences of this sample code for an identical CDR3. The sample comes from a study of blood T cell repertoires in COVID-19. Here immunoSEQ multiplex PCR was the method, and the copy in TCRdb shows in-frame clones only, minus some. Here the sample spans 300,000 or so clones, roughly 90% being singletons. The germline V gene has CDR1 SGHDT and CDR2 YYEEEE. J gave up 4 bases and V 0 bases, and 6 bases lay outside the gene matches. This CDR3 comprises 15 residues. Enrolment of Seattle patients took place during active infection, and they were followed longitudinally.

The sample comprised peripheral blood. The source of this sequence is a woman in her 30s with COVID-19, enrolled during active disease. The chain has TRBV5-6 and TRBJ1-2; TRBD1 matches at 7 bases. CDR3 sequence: CASSLAAGGAYGYTF. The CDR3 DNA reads TGTGCCAGCAGCTTGGCGGCAGGGGGAGCCTATGGCTACACCTTC.